One sample yielded the 13 T cell receptor beta chains listed below, sequenced in a study of cytomegalovirus exposure and HLA in healthy donors. PCR primers comprised 60 Vbeta and 13 Jbeta primers. Clones were sequenced by immunoSEQ multiplex PCR, and TCRdb holds only the in-frame ones, with some missing. The data hold approximately 120,000 clones, with about 75% observed a single time. The sequencing input was PBMCs. The receptors shown here come from a woman in her 40s in good health and CMV-seropositive.

The chain has TRBV28 and TRBJ2-7; unclear D gene. Trimming stripped 8 bases from V and 5 bases from J, with 7 bases between. Germline V gives CDR1 MDHEN, CDR2 SYDVKM. The CDR3 loop spans 10 amino acids. CDR3 nucleotide sequence: TGTGCCAGCGGGCTAAACGAGCAGTACTTC. The encoded protein is CASGLNEQYF. The entire variable domain, with the rest obtained from reference TRBV28 and TRBJ2-7, is as follows: DVKVTQSSRYLVKRTGEKVFLECVQDMDHENMFWYRQDPGLGLRLIYFSYDVKMKEKGDIPEGYSVSREKKERFSLILESASTNQTSMYLCASGLNEQYFGPGTRLTVT.

The table lists this clone with a count of one. The genes are TRBV5-1 and TRBJ2-1; TRBD2 aligns across 9 bases. CDR1 and CDR2 (germline): SGHRS, YFSETQ. V trimming: 4 bases; J trimming: 0 bases; junction bases outside the gene matches: 2. The CDR3 length is 15 residues. The CDR3 loop is CASSPAGGSYNEQFF. The CDR3 DNA sequence: TGCGCCAGCAGCCCAGCGGGGGGCTCCTACAATGAGCAGTTCTTC.

The V gene is TRBV18, the J gene TRBJ2-3; 9 nucleotides align to TRBD1. The CDR3 is 16 residues long. Germline-derived CDR1 and CDR2 are KGHSH and LQKENI. V was clipped by 0 bases and J by 5 bases; unmatched bases: 6. The CDR3 DNA reads TGTGCCAGCTCACCACCGTTGGGACAGGGTAAAGATACGCAGTATTTT. It specifies CASSPPLGQGKDTQYF.

The genes are TRBV4-2 and TRBJ2-7; tentatively, D is TRBD1 (5 bases). Deletions cut 0 bases from V and 0 bases from J, with 9 bases between. The CDR3 is 15 residues long. Germline V gene data show CDR1 as LGHNA and CDR2 as YNFKEQ. Here the CDR3 DNA reads TGTGCCAGCAGCCAAGACTTGGGGCCCTCCTACGAGCAGTACTTC. Protein sequence: CASSQDLGPSYEQYF.

V and J are TRBV9 and TRBJ2-6; the D gene is possibly TRBD1 (5 bases). CDR3 length: 16 residues. Per germline, CDR1 SGDLS and CDR2 YYNGEE. Trimming stripped 0 bases from V and 0 bases from J, with 7 bases between. CDR3 coding DNA: TGTGCCAGCAGCGTAGGACAGTTCTCTGGGGCCAACGTCCTGACTTTC. It yields the protein CASSVGQFSGANVLTF.

This clone was detected once. This chain uses TRBV9 with TRBJ2-5, with TRBD2 matching over 7 bases. The V gene's germline CDR1 is SGDLS and CDR2 YYNGEE. The junction had 9 bases not matched to a gene; V was cut back by 4 bases and J by 0 bases. This CDR3 contains 16 residues. The CDR3 loop reads CASSSALGLNQETQYF. CDR3 in DNA: TGTGCCAGCAGCTCCGCCTTGGGACTAAACCAAGAGACCCAGTACTTC.

The chain recombines TRBV19 with TRBJ2-5; D is perhaps TRBD1 (6 bases). Looked up from germline, CDR1 is LNHDA and CDR2 is SQIVND (reference sequence). This CDR3 contains 16 residues. V lost 7 bases to trimming and J lost 1 base, with 19 bases between them. CDR3 DNA sequence: TGTGCCAGTACCCAATACCCCCCAGGGGTCCAAGAGACCCAGTACTTC. Translation: CASTQYPPGVQETQYF.

V gene TRBV28 combines with J gene TRBJ1-4; 7 bases match TRBD1. The J segment lost 8 bases and the V segment lost 4 bases, leaving 7 bases of the junction unmatched. CDR1 and CDR2 (germline): MDHEN, SYDVKM. The CDR3 has 14 residues. As DNA, the CDR3 is TGTGCCAGCAGTTCACAGGGGCTGCGGGAAAAACTGTTTTTT. Its protein is CASSSQGLREKLFF.

The CDR3: CASSLGANTGELFF. CDR3 coding DNA: TGTGCCAGCAGCTTAGGGGCTAACACCGGGGAGCTGTTTTTT. The chain has TRBV7-8 and TRBJ2-2; D is unclear. Germline CDR1 reads SGHVS; CDR2 reads FQNEAQ. Trimming stripped 1 base from V and 2 bases from J, with 5 bases between. The CDR3 contains 14 residues.

This clone was observed once. The V and J genes are TRBV5-6 and TRBJ2-2; no clear D gene. Trimming cost V 1 base and J 1 base, with 5 bases left between them. CDR1 and CDR2 from the germline V gene are SGHDT and YYEEEE. The CDR3 totals 14 residues. The CDR3: CASSLPVNTGELFF. CDR3 nucleotides: TGTGCCAGCAGCTTGCCAGTGAACACCGGGGAGCTGTTTTTT.

This clone was counted once. The chain is built from TRBV27 and TRBJ1-2, with 7 bases lining up with TRBD1. Germline loops: CDR1 MNHEY, CDR2 SMNVEV (reference sequence). The CDR3 runs to 16 residues. With V trimmed by 4 bases and J by 4 bases, 12 bases remained unmatched. The CDR3 loop is CASSSIPRGTIYGYTF. The DNA for the CDR3 is TGTGCCAGCAGTTCCATCCCCAGGGGGACCATCTATGGCTACACCTTC.

This clone was counted once. This chain joins TRBV4-1 and TRBJ1-1; TRBD1 matches at 9 bases. The germline CDR1 and CDR2 sequences are MGHRA and YSYEKL. CDR3 size: 14 residues. Unmatched junction bases numbered 5, after V lost 4 bases and J lost 5 bases. CDR3 nucleotides: TGCGCCAGCAGCCGACAGGGGGTGGAAACTGAAGCTTTCTTT. Translation: CASSRQGVETEAFF.

The chain links TRBV5-1 to TRBJ1-2; D ambiguous. The V gene's germline CDR1 is SGHRS and CDR2 YFSETQ. The ends were cut back, 0 bases at V and 3 bases at J, with 12 bases in the middle. This CDR3 has 15 residues. The CDR3 DNA sequence: TGCGCCAGCAGCTTGGGGGCAGGCGATTACTATGGCTACACCTTC. This translates into CASSLGAGDYYGYTF.